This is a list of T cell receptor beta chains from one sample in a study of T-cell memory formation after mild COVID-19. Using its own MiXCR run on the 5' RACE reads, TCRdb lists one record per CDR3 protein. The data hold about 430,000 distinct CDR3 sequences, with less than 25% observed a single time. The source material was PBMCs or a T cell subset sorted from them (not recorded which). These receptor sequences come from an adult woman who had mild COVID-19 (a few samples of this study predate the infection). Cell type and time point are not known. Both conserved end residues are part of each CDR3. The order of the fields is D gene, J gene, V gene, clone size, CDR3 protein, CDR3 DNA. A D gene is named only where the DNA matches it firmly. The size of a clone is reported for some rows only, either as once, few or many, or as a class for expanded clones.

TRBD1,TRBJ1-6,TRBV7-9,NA,CASSLGSDRGSPLHF,TGTGCCAGCAGCTTAGGGTCGGACAGGGGATCACCCCTCCACTTT
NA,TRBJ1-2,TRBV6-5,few,CASSYGGDYGYTF,TGTGCCAGCAGTTACGGGGGGGATTATGGCTACACCTTC
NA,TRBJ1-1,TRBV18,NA,CASSSKPRGSEAFF,TGTGCCAGCTCATCTAAGCCGAGGGGGTCTGAAGCTTTCTTT
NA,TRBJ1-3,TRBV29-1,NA,CSAQRGTEPGNTIYF,TGCAGCGCTCAACGGGGGACCGAGCCTGGAAACACCATATATTTT
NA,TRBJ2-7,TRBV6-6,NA,CASRHSYEQYF,TGTGCCAGCCGACACTCTTACGAGCAGTACTTC
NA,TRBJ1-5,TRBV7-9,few,CASKAGQARGQPQHF,TGTGCCAGCAAAGCGGGGCAGGCTCGGGGGCAGCCCCAGCATTTT
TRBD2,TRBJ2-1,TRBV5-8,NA,CASSGGGTSYNEQFF,TGTGCCAGCAGCGGTGGAGGGACTAGCTACAATGAGCAGTTCTTC
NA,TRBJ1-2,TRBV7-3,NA,CASSSYADYGYTF,TGTGCCAGCAGTTCTTACGCGGACTATGGCTACACCTTC
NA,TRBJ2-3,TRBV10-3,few,CAISPTGPEDTQYF,TGTGCCATCAGCCCCACTGGACCCGAGGATACGCAGTATTTT
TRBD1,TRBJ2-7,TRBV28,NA,CASSLGTASEQYF,TGTGCCAGCAGTCTCGGGACAGCATCCGAGCAGTACTTC
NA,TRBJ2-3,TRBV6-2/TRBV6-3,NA,CASRRFSTDTQYF,TGTGCCAGCAGAAGATTTAGCACAGATACGCAGTATTTT
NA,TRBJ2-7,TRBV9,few,CASSVGDTDEQYF,TGTGCCAGCAGCGTAGGGGACACAGACGAGCAGTACTTC
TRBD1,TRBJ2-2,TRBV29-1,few,CSARDRLNTGELFF,TGCAGCGCCCGGGACAGACTAAACACCGGGGAGCTGTTTTTT
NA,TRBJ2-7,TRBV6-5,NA,CASSYSGTQYEQYF,TGTGCCAGCAGTTACTCCGGGACACAATACGAGCAGTACTTC
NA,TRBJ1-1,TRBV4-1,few,CASSQVSGRNTEAFF,TGCGCCAGCAGCCAAGTGTCAGGGAGGAACACTGAAGCTTTCTTT
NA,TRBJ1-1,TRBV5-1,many,CASSGLPGVWNTEAFF,TGCGCCAGCAGCGGGTTGCCCGGGGTGTGGAACACTGAAGCTTTCTTT
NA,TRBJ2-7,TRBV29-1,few,CSVEDPGTEQYF,TGCAGCGTTGAGGACCCAGGGACCGAGCAGTACTTC
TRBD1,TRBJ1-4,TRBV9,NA,CASSSRTGTNEKLFF,TGTGCCAGCAGCTCCCGGACAGGGACTAATGAAAAACTGTTTTTT
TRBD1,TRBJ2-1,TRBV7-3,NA,CASSLNRGPFDEQFF,TGTGCCAGCAGCTTAAACAGGGGTCCCTTTGACGAGCAGTTCTTC
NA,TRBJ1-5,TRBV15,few,CATSRDRVLSQPQHF,TGTGCCACCAGCAGAGACAGGGTCTTGAGTCAGCCCCAGCATTTT
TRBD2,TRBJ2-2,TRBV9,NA,CASSVTASGNTGELFF,TGTGCCAGCAGCGTAACGGCTAGCGGGAACACCGGGGAGCTGTTTTTT
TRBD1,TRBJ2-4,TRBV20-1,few,CSARDSGQGKNIQYF,TGCAGTGCTAGAGACAGCGGACAGGGCAAAAACATTCAGTACTTC
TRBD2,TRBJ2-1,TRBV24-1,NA,CATSDRGGRDEQFF,TGTGCCACCAGTGATCGGGGGGGCCGAGATGAGCAGTTCTTC
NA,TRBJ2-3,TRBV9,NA,CASSRSLGLGTDTQYF,TGTGCCAGCAGCAGGAGTCTAGGGTTGGGGACAGATACGCAGTATTTT
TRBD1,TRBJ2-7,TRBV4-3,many,CASSRDRVSEQYF,TGCGCCAGCAGCCGCGACAGGGTCAGCGAGCAGTACTTC
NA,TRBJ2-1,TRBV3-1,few,CASSQIWREPNEQFF,TGTGCCAGCAGCCAGATTTGGAGGGAGCCCAATGAGCAGTTCTTC
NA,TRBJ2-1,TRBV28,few,CASSLPSSYNEQFF,TGTGCCAGCAGTTTACCTAGCTCCTACAATGAGCAGTTCTTC
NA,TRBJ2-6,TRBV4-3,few,CASSQTPTDSGANVLTF,TGCGCCAGCAGCCAGACCCCGACAGACTCTGGGGCCAACGTCCTGACTTTC
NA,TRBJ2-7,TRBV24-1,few,CATSFQGEQYF,TGTGCCACCAGTTTTCAGGGAGAGCAGTACTTC
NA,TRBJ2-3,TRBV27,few,CASSLWGAATDTQYF,TGTGCCAGCAGTTTATGGGGGGCCGCCACAGATACGCAGTATTTT
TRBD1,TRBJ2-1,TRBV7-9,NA,CASSQLPGRDRDNNEQFF,TGTGCCAGCAGCCAACTCCCGGGCCGGGACAGGGATAACAATGAGCAGTTCTTC
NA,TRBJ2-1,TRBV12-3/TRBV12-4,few,CASSPDEYNEQFF,TGTGCCAGCAGTCCGGACGAATACAATGAGCAGTTCTTC
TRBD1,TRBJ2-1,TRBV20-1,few,CSAKSGTANNEQFF,TGCAGTGCTAAATCCGGGACAGCTAACAATGAGCAGTTCTTC
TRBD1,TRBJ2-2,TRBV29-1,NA,CSVEAGGIAGELFF,TGCAGCGTTGAGGCAGGGGGTATCGCCGGGGAGCTGTTTTTT
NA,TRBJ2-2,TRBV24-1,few,CATSDPGTGTGELFF,TGTGCCACCAGTGACCCGGGGACGGGCACCGGGGAGCTGTTTTTT
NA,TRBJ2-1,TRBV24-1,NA,CATPQGGGRSHNEQFF,TGTGCCACCCCCCAAGGGGGCGGGAGGAGTCACAATGAGCAGTTCTTC
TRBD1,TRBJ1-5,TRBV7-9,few,CASSPDRGGQPQHF,TGTGCCAGCAGCCCGGACAGGGGCGGTCAGCCCCAGCATTTT
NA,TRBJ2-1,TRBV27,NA,CASSPSPGVRNEQFF,TGTGCCAGCAGTCCCTCACCCGGGGTACGGAATGAGCAGTTCTTC
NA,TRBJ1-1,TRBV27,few,CASSWRGSAFF,TGTGCCAGCAGCTGGAGGGGATCGGCTTTCTTT
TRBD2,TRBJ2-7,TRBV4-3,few,CASSQDPWTSGRGQYF,TGCGCCAGCAGCCAAGACCCCTGGACTAGCGGGAGGGGGCAGTACTTC
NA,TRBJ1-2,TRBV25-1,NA,CASSERRGYGYTF,TGTGCCAGCAGTGAACGGCGGGGTTATGGCTACACCTTC
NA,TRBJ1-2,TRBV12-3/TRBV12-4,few,CASGSEGVYGYTF,TGTGCCAGCGGGAGTGAGGGGGTCTATGGCTACACCTTC
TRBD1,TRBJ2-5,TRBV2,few,CASSDDRAQETQYF,TGTGCCAGCAGTGACGACAGGGCCCAAGAGACCCAGTACTTC
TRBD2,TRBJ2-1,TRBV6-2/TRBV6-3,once,CASRLAGTTYNEQFF,TGTGCCAGCAGATTAGCGGGAACCACCTACAATGAGCAGTTCTTC
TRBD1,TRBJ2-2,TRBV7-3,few,CASSFRLPATGEIGELFF,TGTGCCAGCAGCTTTCGCTTGCCAGCAACAGGGGAGATCGGGGAGCTGTTTTTT
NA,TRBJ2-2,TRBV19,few,CASSVGDLTGELFF,TGTGCCAGTAGTGTTGGGGACCTCACCGGGGAGCTGTTTTTT
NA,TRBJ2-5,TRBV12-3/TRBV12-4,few,CASSVLPETQYF,TGTGCCAGCAGTGTACTGCCAGAGACCCAGTACTTC
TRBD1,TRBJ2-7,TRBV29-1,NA,CSAATGFPYEQYF,TGCAGCGCCGCGACAGGGTTTCCCTACGAGCAGTACTTC
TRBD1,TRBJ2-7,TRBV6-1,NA,CASGRTGGNEQYF,TGTGCCAGTGGGCGGACAGGGGGCAACGAGCAGTACTTC
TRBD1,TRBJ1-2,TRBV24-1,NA,CATSEPGQGVDGYTF,TGTGCCACCAGTGAACCGGGACAGGGGGTAGATGGCTACACCTTC
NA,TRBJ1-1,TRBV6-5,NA,CASSYEGTMNTEAFF,TGTGCCAGCAGTTACGAAGGGACGATGAACACTGAAGCTTTCTTT
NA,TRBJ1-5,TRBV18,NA,CASSTVLGDQPQHF,TGTGCCAGCTCGACCGTCTTAGGCGATCAGCCCCAGCATTTT